These T cell receptor beta chains were read from a single sample in a study of shared clonotypes between healthy human individuals. TCRdb's copy holds only in-frame clones and misses some; the assay was immunoSEQ multiplex PCR. The sample includes roughly 200,000 clones, approximately 60% seen only once; the top ten take about 10%. Sample: memory CD4+ T cells sorted from blood. These TCRs come from a man younger than 40 in good health. The CDR3 runs from the conserved cysteine through the conserved F or W. A D gene is named only where the DNA matches it firmly. Clone size, where shown, is once, few, many, or a class for clones that have expanded.

V: TRBV30
J: TRBJ1-3
size: -
D: -
CDR3: CAWSVLLSGNTIYF
DNA: TGTGCCTGGAGTGTACTTCTCTCTGGAAACACCATATATTTT

V: TRBV11-2
J: TRBJ1-4
size: -
D: TRBD1
CDR3: CASRTTTGRGEKLFF
DNA: TGTGCCAGCAGGACCACGACAGGGCGGGGTGAAAAACTGTTTTTT

V: TRBV10-3
J: TRBJ2-2
size: -
D: TRBD2
CDR3: CAIRNVLAGGTGELFF
DNA: TGTGCCATCAGAAACGTTTTAGCGGGAGGTACCGGGGAGCTGTTTTTT

V: TRBV9
J: TRBJ1-2
size: -
D: -
CDR3: CASSTRLGYGYTF
DNA: TGTGCCAGCAGCACCCGTCTGGGCTATGGCTACACCTTC

V: TRBV2
J: TRBJ2-1
size: -
D: -
CDR3: CASSETGSYNEQFF
DNA: TGTGCCAGCAGTGAGACAGGTAGCTACAATGAGCAGTTCTTC

V: TRBV5-1
J: TRBJ2-5
size: -
D: TRBD1
CDR3: CASSWGSGQGTSRAQYF
DNA: TGCGCCAGCAGCTGGGGATCGGGACAGGGTACATCTCGGGCCCAGTACTTC

V: TRBV19
J: TRBJ1-5
size: -
D: -
CDR3: CASSISAGVFGNQPQHF
DNA: TGTGCCAGTAGTATAAGCGCTGGAGTTTTTGGCAATCAGCCCCAGCATTTT

V: TRBV10-3
J: TRBJ2-7
size: -
D: TRBD1
CDR3: CAIRETGPEQYF
DNA: TGTGCCATCAGGGAGACAGGGCCCGAGCAGTACTTC

V: TRBV25-1
J: TRBJ2-7
size: -
D: TRBD2
CDR3: CASSEAGVSEQYF
DNA: TGTGCCAGCAGTGAAGCGGGAGTTTCCGAGCAGTACTTC

V: TRBV2
J: TRBJ1-2
size: -
D: -
CDR3: CASSDRMGGGDYGYTF
DNA: TGTGCCAGCAGTGATCGTATGGGTGGGGGCGACTATGGCTACACCTTC

V: TRBV2
J: TRBJ2-3
size: -
D: -
CDR3: CASSERGRESTDTQYF
DNA: TGTGCCAGCAGTGAACGGGGGCGGGAGAGCACAGATACGCAGTATTTT

V: TRBV7-3
J: TRBJ2-7
size: -
D: TRBD2
CDR3: CASSLVPLAGTYEQYF
DNA: TGTGCCAGCAGCTTAGTCCCACTAGCGGGTACCTACGAGCAGTACTTC

V: TRBV4-1
J: TRBJ2-3
size: many
D: -
CDR3: CASSQGGGRRLTDTQYF
DNA: TGCGCCAGCAGCCAAGGAGGGGGAAGGAGGTTAACAGATACGCAGTATTTT

V: TRBV7-2
J: TRBJ2-1
size: -
D: TRBD2
CDR3: CASSLLGTSAHYEQFF
DNA: TGTGCCAGCAGCTTACTGGGGACTAGCGCGCATTATGAGCAGTTCTTC

V: TRBV5-4
J: TRBJ2-3
size: -
D: TRBD2
CDR3: CASSLDGLAGGTQYF
DNA: TGTGCCAGCAGCTTGGATGGACTAGCGGGAGGCACGCAGTATTTT

V: TRBV11-3
J: TRBJ2-2
size: many
D: -
CDR3: CASSLGSLGELFF
DNA: TGTGCCAGCAGCTTAGGGTCCCTGGGGGAGCTGTTTTTT

V: TRBV28
J: TRBJ1-5
size: few
D: -
CDR3: CASSFDNQPQHF
DNA: TGTGCCAGCAGTTTCGACAATCAGCCCCAGCATTTT

V: TRBV5-1
J: TRBJ2-5
size: -
D: TRBD2
CDR3: CASSLMTSGGGETQYF
DNA: TGCGCCAGCAGCCTAATGACTAGCGGTGGGGGGGAGACCCAGTACTTC

V: TRBV29-1
J: TRBJ1-4
size: many
D: -
CDR3: CSVGTTNEKLFF
DNA: TGCAGCGTTGGTACAACTAATGAAAAACTGTTTTTT

V: TRBV14
J: TRBJ2-7
size: -
D: -
CDR3: CASSGGRTPEQYF
DNA: TGTGCCAGCAGTGGTGGACGGACCCCAGAGCAGTACTTC

V: TRBV29-1
J: TRBJ2-5
size: -
D: -
CDR3: CSVEVLLGRGETQYF
DNA: TGCAGCGTTGAAGTCTTACTAGGGCGTGGGGAGACCCAGTACTTC

V: TRBV6-1
J: TRBJ1-4
size: -
D: TRBD1
CDR3: CAIGQDNEKLFF
DNA: TGTGCCATCGGACAGGATAATGAAAAACTGTTTTTT

V: TRBV14
J: TRBJ2-1
size: -
D: -
CDR3: CASSPYWRGPYNEQFF
DNA: TGTGCCAGCAGCCCTTACTGGCGGGGCCCGTACAATGAGCAGTTCTTC

V: TRBV6-9
J: TRBJ2-7
size: -
D: TRBD2
CDR3: CASRSGSEQYF
DNA: TGTGCCAGCCGTAGCGGGAGCGAGCAGTACTTC

V: TRBV5-4
J: TRBJ2-1
size: few
D: -
CDR3: CASSLPQRRSYNEQFF
DNA: TGTGCCAGCAGCTTGCCTCAGCGCCGCTCCTACAATGAGCAGTTCTTC

V: TRBV6-5
J: TRBJ2-7
size: -
D: -
CDR3: CASSYSTGPSEQYF
DNA: TGTGCCAGCAGTTACTCGACCGGCCCTTCCGAGCAGTACTTC

V: TRBV28
J: TRBJ2-7
size: -
D: -
CDR3: CASSPSPLRLDEQYF
DNA: TGTGCCAGCAGTCCTTCGCCCCTCCGTCTCGACGAGCAGTACTTC

V: TRBV29-1
J: TRBJ2-1
size: -
D: -
CDR3: CSVRKDSNAYNEQFF
DNA: TGCAGCGTTCGAAAAGACAGTAACGCCTACAATGAGCAGTTCTTC

V: TRBV10-3
J: TRBJ2-7
size: -
D: -
CDR3: CGRETRGYEQYF
DNA: TGTGGGAGGGAGACACGAGGCTACGAGCAGTACTTC

V: TRBV27
J: TRBJ2-3
size: -
D: -
CDR3: CASSPQFGMGINTQYF
DNA: TGTGCCAGCAGTCCACAATTCGGGATGGGGATAAATACGCAGTATTTT

V: TRBV15
J: TRBJ2-7
size: -
D: -
CDR3: CATSRDTRSYEQYF
DNA: TGTGCCACCAGCAGAGATACACGGTCCTACGAGCAGTACTTC

V: TRBV27
J: TRBJ1-4
size: -
D: -
CDR3: CASSPLVGRQRNEKLFF
DNA: TGTGCCAGCAGCCCGCTAGTTGGTCGGCAGAGGAATGAAAAACTGTTTTTT

V: TRBV10-2
J: TRBJ2-7
size: once
D: TRBD1
CDR3: CASSRQGLTYEQYF
DNA: TGCGCCAGCAGTCGACAGGGGTTGACCTACGAGCAGTACTTC

V: TRBV19
J: TRBJ2-7
size: -
D: -
CDR3: CASSGGRGLTYEQYF
DNA: TGTGCCAGTAGTGGAGGGAGAGGGCTGACCTACGAGCAGTACTTC

V: TRBV9
J: TRBJ2-5
size: -
D: TRBD2
CDR3: CASSAGLAGGRGETQYF
DNA: TGTGCCAGCAGCGCGGGACTAGCGGGAGGCCGGGGGGAGACCCAGTACTTC

V: TRBV6-5
J: TRBJ2-2
size: -
D: -
CDR3: CASSWQHTGELFF
DNA: TGTGCCAGCAGTTGGCAACACACCGGGGAGCTGTTTTTT

V: TRBV6-6
J: TRBJ2-7
size: -
D: TRBD1
CDR3: CASSYQTGGYEQYF
DNA: TGTGCCAGCAGTTACCAAACAGGGGGGTACGAGCAGTACTTC

V: TRBV4-3
J: TRBJ1-5
size: -
D: -
CDR3: CASSQQGRDYEPQHF
DNA: TGCGCCAGCAGTCAACAGGGCCGTGATTACGAGCCCCAGCATTTT

V: TRBV5-4
J: TRBJ2-1
size: -
D: -
CDR3: CASSGRTVYNEQFF
DNA: TGTGCCAGCAGCGGACGGACTGTCTACAATGAGCAGTTCTTC

V: TRBV7-2
J: TRBJ2-6
size: -
D: TRBD1
CDR3: CASSLASGTGMRGGANVLTF
DNA: TGTGCCAGCAGCTTAGCCTCCGGGACAGGGATGCGTGGTGGGGCCAACGTCCTGACTTTC

V: TRBV5-5
J: TRBJ2-1
size: few
D: -
CDR3: CASLFWNEQFF
DNA: TGTGCCAGCCTATTCTGGAATGAGCAGTTCTTC

V: TRBV4-1
J: TRBJ1-1
size: -
D: -
CDR3: CASSRLGQNTEAFF
DNA: TGCGCCAGCAGCCGCCTGGGACAGAACACTGAAGCTTTCTTT

V: TRBV5-4
J: TRBJ2-7
size: -
D: TRBD2
CDR3: CASSLAGVDYEQYF
DNA: TGTGCCAGCAGTCTAGCGGGGGTTGACTACGAGCAGTACTTC

V: TRBV5-1
J: TRBJ1-2
size: few
D: -
CDR3: CASSLGANNYGYTF
DNA: TGCGCCAGCAGCTTGGGGGCAAACAACTATGGCTACACCTTC

V: TRBV25-1
J: TRBJ2-1
size: -
D: -
CDR3: CASSEPGVSSYNEQFF
DNA: TGTGCCAGCAGTGAACCCGGGGTCAGCTCCTACAATGAGCAGTTCTTC

V: TRBV7-2
J: TRBJ1-4
size: -
D: -
CDR3: CASSLRTDEKLFF
DNA: TGTGCCAGCAGCTTGCGGACAGATGAAAAACTGTTTTTT

V: TRBV28
J: TRBJ1-1
size: -
D: -
CDR3: CASEGSRNTEAFF
DNA: TGTGCCAGCGAGGGGAGCAGGAACACTGAAGCTTTCTTT

V: TRBV28
J: TRBJ1-5
size: -
D: -
CDR3: CASSWSTARQPQHF
DNA: TGTGCCAGCAGCTGGAGCACAGCCCGGCAGCCCCAGCATTTT

V: TRBV25-1
J: TRBJ2-6
size: -
D: -
CDR3: CASSLWGANVLTF
DNA: TGTGCCAGCAGTCTCTGGGGGGCCAACGTCCTGACTTTC

V: TRBV7-2
J: TRBJ2-1
size: -
D: TRBD2
CDR3: CASSARLATNEQFF
DNA: TGTGCCAGCAGCGCGCGACTAGCCACGAATGAGCAGTTCTTC

V: TRBV5-6
J: TRBJ2-6
size: -
D: -
CDR3: CASSLEGSGANVLTF
DNA: TGTGCCAGCAGCTTGGAGGGCTCCGGGGCCAACGTCCTGACTTTC

V: TRBV25-1
J: TRBJ2-3
size: -
D: -
CDR3: CASRKGSSSWDTQYF
DNA: TGTGCCAGCAGGAAAGGGAGCTCCTCGTGGGATACGCAGTATTTT

V: TRBV2
J: TRBJ2-7
size: -
D: TRBD1
CDR3: CASSNRGSGYEQYF
DNA: TGTGCCAGCAGCAACAGGGGATCGGGCTACGAGCAGTACTTC

V: TRBV5-1
J: TRBJ1-2
size: once
D: -
CDR3: CASSLILGHGYTF
DNA: TGCGCCAGCAGCTTGATCTTGGGTCATGGCTACACCTTC

V: TRBV7-2
J: TRBJ1-2
size: -
D: TRBD1
CDR3: CASSPARTGAYGYTF
DNA: TGTGCCAGCAGCCCAGCAAGAACAGGGGCCTATGGCTACACCTTC

V: TRBV6-5
J: TRBJ1-1
size: few
D: TRBD1
CDR3: CASSYGGTGPNTEAFF
DNA: TGTGCCAGCAGTTACGGTGGGACAGGACCGAACACTGAAGCTTTCTTT

V: TRBV7-3
J: TRBJ2-7
size: -
D: TRBD1
CDR3: CASSRGTGDEQYF
DNA: TGTGCCAGCAGCAGGGGGACAGGGGACGAGCAGTACTTC

V: TRBV5-4
J: TRBJ2-1
size: -
D: -
CDR3: CASSLGAVARNEQFF
DNA: TGTGCCAGCAGCTTGGGGGCGGTAGCCCGTAATGAGCAGTTCTTC

V: TRBV15
J: TRBJ2-3
size: -
D: TRBD2
CDR3: CATSRGAGGGTDTQYF
DNA: TGTGCCACCAGCAGAGGGGCCGGGGGGGGCACAGATACGCAGTATTTT